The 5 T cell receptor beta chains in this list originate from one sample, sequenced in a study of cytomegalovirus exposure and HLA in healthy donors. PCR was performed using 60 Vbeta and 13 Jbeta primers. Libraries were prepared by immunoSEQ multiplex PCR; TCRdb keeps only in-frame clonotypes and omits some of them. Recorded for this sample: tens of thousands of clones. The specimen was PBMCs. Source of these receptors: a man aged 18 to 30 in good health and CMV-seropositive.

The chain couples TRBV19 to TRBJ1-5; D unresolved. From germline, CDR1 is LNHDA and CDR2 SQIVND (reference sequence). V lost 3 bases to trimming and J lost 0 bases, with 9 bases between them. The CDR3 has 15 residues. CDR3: CASSISVASNQPQHF. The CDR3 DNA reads TGTGCCAGTAGTATTAGCGTCGCTAGCAATCAGCCCCAGCATTTT.

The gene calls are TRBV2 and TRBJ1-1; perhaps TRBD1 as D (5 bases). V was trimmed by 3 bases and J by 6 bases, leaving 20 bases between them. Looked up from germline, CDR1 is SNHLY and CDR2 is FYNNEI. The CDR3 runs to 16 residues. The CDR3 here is CASSDEVGGVMSEAFF. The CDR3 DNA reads TGTGCCAGCAGTGACGAGGTGGGGGGTGTTATGTCTGAAGCTTTCTTT.

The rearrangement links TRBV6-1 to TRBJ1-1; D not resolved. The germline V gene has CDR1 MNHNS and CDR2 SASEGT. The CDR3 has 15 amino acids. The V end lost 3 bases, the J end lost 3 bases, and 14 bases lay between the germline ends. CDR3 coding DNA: TGTGCCAGCAGTGAGGGCGGGAGTGGGGACACTGAAGCTTTCTTT. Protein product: CASSEGGSGDTEAFF.

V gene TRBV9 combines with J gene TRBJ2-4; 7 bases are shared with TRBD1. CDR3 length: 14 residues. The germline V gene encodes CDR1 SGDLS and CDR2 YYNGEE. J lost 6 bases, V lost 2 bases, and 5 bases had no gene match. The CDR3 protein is CASSVGTDLNIQYF. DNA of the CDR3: TGTGCCAGCAGCGTCGGGACAGACCTAAACATTCAGTACTTC.

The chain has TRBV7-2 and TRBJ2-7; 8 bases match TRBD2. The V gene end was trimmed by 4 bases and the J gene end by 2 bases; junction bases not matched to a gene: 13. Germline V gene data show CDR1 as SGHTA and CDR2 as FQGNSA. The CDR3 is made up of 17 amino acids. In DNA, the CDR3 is TGTGCCAGCAGCTCCCCCGGTCCAGCGGGGGCCGCCTACGAGCAGTACTTC. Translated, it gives CASSSPGPAGAAYEQYF.